This T cell receptor (beta chain) was sequenced during a study of blood T cells in healthy people across ages (dated by TCRdb to about 2015). Context from the whole study: In model experiments, template switching captured roughly one uniquely barcoded TCR beta cDNA molecule for every two T cells. Age-related changes in TCR beta repertoire diversity were measured in the study by deep sequencing normalized with unique cDNA molecular identifiers. The donors were split into four age groups: young (average about 16 years), middle-aged (about 40), aged (more than 60) and long-lived (over 75). To avoid experimental bias, donors of different ages were spread randomly across the sequencing lanes. For two donors (one aged 18 to 30 and one aged 80 or older), the study analyzed two additional independent replicas of 1 million unique cDNA reads from the same blood draw.

For CDR1 and CDR2, the germline V gene lists SGHDN and FVKESK. The CDR3 spans 14 residues, from the cysteine through the phenylalanine. The read is trimmed to its CDR3 DNA, 42 bases read in frame from base 1. Trimming removed 2 bases from V and 5 bases from J; the gene matches leave 5 bases unexplained. Library construction relied on 5' RACE. The sequencing machine was an Illumina HiSeq 2500. A second PCR of roughly 7 to 11 cycles was performed with a sample-barcoded 5' primer and a J-beta primer mix. Each TCR beta cDNA molecule received a unique molecular identifier from a template-switch 5' adaptor carrying 12 random nucleotides. Each sample yielded at least 2.5 million CDR3-containing paired-end reads. First-strand cDNA was synthesized from all RNA with the Mint cDNA synthesis kit, primed by a TRBC-specific oligonucleotide. Following uracil-DNA glycosylase treatment, a first 18-cycle PCR with universal primers M1SS and BC2_uni_R was performed on all cDNA. The authors' analysis ran thus. Normalization of each sample was performed by random selection of 1 million high-quality reads, each carrying a distinct molecular identifier. Instead of being binned into consensus sequences, reads with shared molecular identifiers were discarded. MiTCR, set to a Q25 quality threshold and the strictest error-elimination algorithm, was used for CDR3 identification, clonotype clustering and error correction. A nonparametric unseen species model with Euler transformation was used to estimate lower-bound total TCR beta diversity. TCRdb reprocessing: public reads trimmed at Q25 with fastp, clones called with MiXCR, in-frame beta chains kept. Each record represents a unique CDR3 protein, reported with the most common genes and DNA among its rows. None of the V and J calls come from the authors' own analysis; TCRdb made them. This sample comprises roughly 1.4 million distinct CDR3 sequences, 59% of them detected only once. About 6.3% of the sample rests with the top ten.

Broader findings and caveats from the paper: Since profiling was done on bulk unsorted PBMCs, naive and antigen-experienced compartments could not be conclusively compared. Compared with the aged group, the long-lived group had more naive CD4+ T cells, fewer expanded clones and increased TCR diversity, suggesting age selection. Donor CMV infection status was unknown, potentially confounding age-related changes in expanded clonotypes. Total diversity estimates from one million sequenced T cells were considered lower bounds and underestimates. The percentage of naive T cells measured by flow cytometry correlated strongly with observed TCR beta diversity. As age increased, observed TCR beta diversity per million T cells dropped in a roughly linear way, and a significant reduction was already evident by age about 36.

Concerning this clonotype: Its antigen has not been determined. Per-nucleotide qualities are absent, and no much larger clonotype sits a single base away.

The roughly 39 donors, aged 6 to 90 years, were systemically healthy Caucasian individuals from Russia. Each donor gave approximately 10 milliliters of peripheral blood, collected into EDTA-treated Vacutainer tubes. PBMCs were isolated by Ficoll-Paque density-gradient centrifugation, with at least 7 million obtained per sample. Total RNA, at least 6 micrograms per sample, was extracted from PBMCs with Trizol reagent. The percentages of naive CD45RAhigh/CD27high T cells were determined by flow cytometry on a PBMC aliquot from every donor. The clonotype was recovered from a man in his late teens or twenties in good health. The sequenced sample was blood. Recombination linked TRBV14 to TRBJ1-1, with 7 middle bases fitting TRBD1. In nucleotide form, the sequence is TGTGCCAGCAGCCAACAGAAGGGGGCTACTGAAGCTTTCTTT. This is translated as CASSQQKGATEAFF.